This TCR beta chain was found in a study of tissue T cells after allogeneic stem cell transplantation (dated by TCRdb to between 2021 and 2024). Context from the whole study: TCR beta repertoires were profiled across many tissues obtained from research autopsies of patients with and without GVHD, as well as in mouse models of GVHD. On the human side, the study was prospective and observational, with no blinding or randomization. The investigation overall reported the following: Within patients, how anatomically similar the tissues were was a key factor in shaping TCR repertoire composition, regardless of disease or transplant status. Sampling depth was acknowledged as a limitation, and the patient cohort was both small and clinically heterogeneous. In both patients and mice, T cells from blood and spleen picked up only a limited part of the TCR repertoire that was detected in tissues. The study did not determine which tissue TCRs were alloreactive or antigen-specific, and some clones might have been persisting host cells. Only a few T cell clones appeared in more than one patient, yet motif-based clustering showed tissue-specific repertoire signatures that were shared between patients.

On this clone: Its antigen has not been determined. Mouse gene names and germline sequences are used here. The read ends 1 residue shy of where the CDR3 ends; the end is completed using the germline J gene.

From the cysteine through the phenylalanine, the CDR3 covers 13 amino acids. The CDR3 was read in part: 36 bases, with the frame set at base 1. The V end loses 0 bases and the J end loses 5 bases, and a stretch of 7 bases separates them. From the germline V gene, CDR1 is LGHNA and CDR2 is YSYQKL. The method was the immunoSEQ multiplex PCR assay. TCRbeta CDR3 sequencing was done by Adaptive Biotechnologies at survey depth, reporting CDR3 sequences, V/J genes, productive frequency and template counts. Amplification of TCR beta CDR3 regions was performed from genomic DNA rather than from RNA. The paper's data handling went like this. Pairwise repertoire overlap between tissues was quantified with Jensen-Shannon divergence, where 1 means complete divergence and 0 identical. Tissues were clustered by single-linkage agglomerative hierarchical clustering of pairwise JSD values and displayed as dendrograms. GLIPH2 was run on all patient samples with simulation_depth 1000, kmer_min_depth 3 and cdr3_length_cutoff 8, and groups with more than two unique CDR3s were retained. A standardized tissue-overlap score extrapolated Jaccard GLIPH-group overlap across patients to a standard repertoire size of 1000 clones. To look at how diversity was associated with clinical or experimental variables, linear mixed-effect models were used, with tissue treated as a fixed effect and individual treated as a random effect. TCRdb took over this immuneACCESS table, retaining in-frame rearrangements with V and J assigned. Such tables are incomplete; in checked studies, under half of the missing clones stem from an unresolved V gene, and the remainder is unexplained. The V and J calls and clone size are taken from that table; D and trimming were inferred from the DNA. The sample profile shows more than 20,000 clones; roughly 72% of them were found once. The biggest ten clones account for 0.6% to 0.85% of the sample.

Before genomic DNA isolation with the DNeasy Blood & Tissue Kit, mouse tissues were minced with razor blades in buffered saline. The sequence was collected from a female BALB/c mouse in good health. Mice of this strain bear MHC haplotype H2-d. Sequenced: spleen. The sequence links TRBV2 to TRBJ1-1, with TRBD1 perhaps the D gene, on 5 matching bases. Incomplete CDR3 DNA: TGTGCCAGCAGCCAAGACGGACATACAGAAGTCTTC. Its protein product is CASSQDGHTEVF. The whole CDR3 is CASSQDGHTEVFF.